This TCR beta chain is drawn from a study of blood T cells in healthy people across ages. Study findings and constraints: From one million sequenced T cells, diversity estimates were lower bounds. Relative to aged donors, long-lived donors carried more naive CD4+ cells and displayed higher diversity.

Details on this clonotype: What it binds is unknown.

Next came a second PCR, run for 7 to 11 cycles, which used a sample-barcoded 5' primer along with a J-beta primer mix. Every cDNA was tagged by a template-switch adaptor with 12 random nucleotides. TCRdb reanalysed the 5' RACE reads using MiXCR and keeps one entry per CDR3 protein. The table has around 750,000 distinct CDR3 sequences, 40% to 65% seen once. Samples each yielded at least 5.5 micrograms of total RNA. This TCR derives from a man at least 80 years old in good health. The sequenced sample was blood.

CDR3 sequence (DNA): TGTGCCAGCAGCCAGGTCCGTCCTGCGGTTCACGAGCAGTACTTC. Its protein is CASSQVRPAVHEQYF. The chain joins TRBV4-2 to TRBJ2-7, with D unresolved. The CDR3 covers 15 residues. The germline V and J ends were trimmed by 3 bases and 5 bases, with 17 bases remaining between them. Germline V gene data show CDR1 as LGHNA and CDR2 as YNFKEQ.